This paragraph reports one T cell receptor beta chain. This clonotype was counted ten times or more. The clone's antigen remains unknown. Per-base quality was not reported, and no clone a single base away is much larger than it. The data originate from a study of CD8 T cells in ankylosing spondylitis (TCRdb year 2017). With regard to the full study: The study profiled T cell receptor beta repertoires in healthy donors and ankylosing spondylitis patients to find disease-linked TCR variants. In total, the full study cohort was made up of roughly 110 healthy donors and 25 ankylosing spondylitis patients. Samples of peripheral blood were taken, and for ankylosing spondylitis patients, synovial fluid was collected as well.

Data came from an Illumina HiSeq 2500. TCR beta libraries were prepared by quantitative 5'-RACE with molecular barcodes. Per the original workflow: A new computational method based on a probabilistic model of VDJ rearrangement was used to identify disease-linked TCR variants. TCRdb reprocessing: public reads trimmed at Q25 with fastp, clones called with MiXCR, in-frame beta chains kept. Rows merge per CDR3 protein into single entries with the most common DNA and genes. TCRdb's processing, not the authors', yielded these V and J calls. A total of roughly 200,000 distinct CDR3 sequences appear in this sample, roughly 12% of them only once. The ten top clones hold 16% of the sample. From V the trimming removes 3 bases and from J it removes 5 bases, while the gene matches leave 7 bases of the junction unaccounted for. From the germline V gene, CDR1 is SGHRS and CDR2 is YFSETQ. Reading from cysteine to phenylalanine, the CDR3 counts 14 amino acids. Only CDR3 DNA is held: 42 bases, read in frame from base 1.

Overall study outcomes, separate from this receptor: The disease-linked clones were reported to be significantly enriched in matched synovial fluid samples from ankylosing spondylitis patients. Blood from ankylosing spondylitis patients appeared to be characterized by a TCR beta motif composed of eight highly homologous amino acid variants. In peripheral blood, the disease-linked clones were found at relatively low frequencies and had a CD8+ phenotype. Some of the motif variants had been reported before in the synovial fluid and blood of reactive arthritis patients, a finding that suggests common disease-initiation mechanisms.

Recombination connected TRBV5-1 to TRBJ2-7; 8 bases in between match TRBD1. Specimen: blood, either unsorted or a sorted T cell fraction (not recorded which). The TCR sequence derives from a male donor with ankylosing spondylitis or in good health (not recorded which). The nucleotide sequence reads TGCGCCAGCAGCTGGAGGGACAGGTCCCACGAGCAGTACTTC. This translates into CASSWRDRSHEQYF.